This T cell receptor beta chain was profiled in a study of blood T cell repertoires in COVID-19. Study-level information: Italy, Spain and the United States were the sources of the convalescent and acute COVID-19 samples. Sample material is recorded as cDNA or gDNA derived from T cells, B-cell-depleted T cells, or PBMCs.

The CDR3 totals 15 residues. V lost 4 bases to trimming and J lost 3 bases, with 16 bases between them. The germline CDR1 and CDR2 sequences are MDHEN and SYDVKM. As handled by the study authors: Counts of nucleated cells, estimated from reference gene primer amplification, were obtained. Some clones are missing from TCRdb's copy, which holds only in-frame ones; the method was immunoSEQ multiplex PCR. V and J calls and clone size are those listed in that table; D and trimming were worked out from the DNA. This sample has about 160,000 clones, with roughly 90% found just once. The specimen was peripheral blood. This chain links TRBV28 with TRBJ2-7; possibly TRBD2 for D (6 bases). This TCR came from a young man with COVID-19, enrolled during active disease. As DNA, the CDR3 is TGTGCCAGCAGTTATCGGGACTTCGGATTCTACGAGCAGTACTTC. Encoded protein: CASSYRDFGFYEQYF.